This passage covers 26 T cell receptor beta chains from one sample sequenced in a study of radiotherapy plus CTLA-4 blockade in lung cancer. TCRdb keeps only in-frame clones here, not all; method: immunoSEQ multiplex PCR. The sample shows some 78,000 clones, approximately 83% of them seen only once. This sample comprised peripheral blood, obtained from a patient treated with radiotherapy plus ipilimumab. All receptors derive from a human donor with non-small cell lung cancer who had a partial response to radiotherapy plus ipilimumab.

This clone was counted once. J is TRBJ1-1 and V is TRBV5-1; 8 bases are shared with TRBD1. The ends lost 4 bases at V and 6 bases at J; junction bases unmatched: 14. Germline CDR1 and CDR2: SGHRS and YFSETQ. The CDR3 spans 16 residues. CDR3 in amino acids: CASSRQGLAADAEAFF. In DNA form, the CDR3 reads TGCGCCAGCAGCCGACAGGGGCTTGCCGCCGATGCTGAAGCTTTCTTT.

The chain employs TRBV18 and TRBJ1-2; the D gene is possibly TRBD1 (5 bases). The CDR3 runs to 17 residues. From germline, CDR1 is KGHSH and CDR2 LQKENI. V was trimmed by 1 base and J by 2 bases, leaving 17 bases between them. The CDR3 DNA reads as TGTGCCAGCTCACCACAAGCGGGGGGTATCCTCAACTATGGCTACACCTTC. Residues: CASSPQAGGILNYGYTF.

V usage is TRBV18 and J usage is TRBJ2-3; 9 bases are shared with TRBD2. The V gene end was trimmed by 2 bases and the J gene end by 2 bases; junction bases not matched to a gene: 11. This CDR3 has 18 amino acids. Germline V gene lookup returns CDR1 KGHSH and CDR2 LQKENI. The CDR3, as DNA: TGTGCCAGCTCACCAGCACCCCCAGCGGGAGGCGTCACAGATACGCAGTATTTT. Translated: CASSPAPPAGGVTDTQYF. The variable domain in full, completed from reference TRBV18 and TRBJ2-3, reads NAGVMQNPRHLVRRRGQEARLRCSPMKGHSHVYWYRQLPEEGLKFMVYLQKENIIDESGMPKERFSAEFPKEGPSILRIQQVVRGDSAAYFCASSPAPPAGGVTDTQYFGPGTRLTVL.

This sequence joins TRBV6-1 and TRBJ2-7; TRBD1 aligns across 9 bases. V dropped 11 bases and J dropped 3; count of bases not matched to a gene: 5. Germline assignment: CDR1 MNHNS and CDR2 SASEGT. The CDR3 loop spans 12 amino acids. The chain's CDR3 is CAGRGQGYEQYF. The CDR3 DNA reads TGTGCCGGCCGGGGACAGGGCTACGAGCAGTACTTC.

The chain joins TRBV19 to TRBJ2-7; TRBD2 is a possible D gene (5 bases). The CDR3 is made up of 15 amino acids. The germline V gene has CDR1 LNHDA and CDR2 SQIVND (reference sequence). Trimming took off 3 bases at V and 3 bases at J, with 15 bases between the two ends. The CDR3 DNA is TGTGCCAGTAGTATGGTGGTGGGAGATAACTACGAGCAGTACTTC. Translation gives CASSMVVGDNYEQYF.

CDR3 amino acids: CSVEGHHGTGADTQYF. In DNA form, the CDR3 reads TGCAGCGTTGAAGGACACCATGGGACAGGGGCAGATACGCAGTATTTT. This sequence joins TRBV29-1 and TRBJ2-3, with 10 bases identical to TRBD1. J lost 4 bases, V lost 1 base, and 8 bases had no gene match. Germline lookup yields CDR1 SQVTM and CDR2 ANQGSEA. The CDR3 consists of 16 residues.

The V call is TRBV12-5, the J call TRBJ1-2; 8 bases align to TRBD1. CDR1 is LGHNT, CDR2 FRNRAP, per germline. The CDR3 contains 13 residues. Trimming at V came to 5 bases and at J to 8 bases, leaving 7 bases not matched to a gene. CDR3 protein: CASGAGQGRGYTF. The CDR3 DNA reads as TGTGCTAGTGGTGCAGGACAGGGTCGCGGCTACACCTTC.

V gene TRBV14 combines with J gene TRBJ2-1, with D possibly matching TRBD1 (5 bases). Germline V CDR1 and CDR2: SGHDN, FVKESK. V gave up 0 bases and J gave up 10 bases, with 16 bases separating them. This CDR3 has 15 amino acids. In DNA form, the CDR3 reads TGTGCCAGCAGCCAAGATTTTGTCAGGGCTCGGGAGCAGTTCTTC. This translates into CASSQDFVRAREQFF.

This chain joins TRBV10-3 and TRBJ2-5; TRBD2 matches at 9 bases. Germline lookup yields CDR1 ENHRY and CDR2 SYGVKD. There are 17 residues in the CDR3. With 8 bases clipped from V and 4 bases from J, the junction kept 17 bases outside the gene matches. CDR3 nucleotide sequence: TGTGCCATCGGGGGAAATCTAGCGGGAAGGCTAACAGAGACCCAGTACTTC. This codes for CAIGGNLAGRLTETQYF.

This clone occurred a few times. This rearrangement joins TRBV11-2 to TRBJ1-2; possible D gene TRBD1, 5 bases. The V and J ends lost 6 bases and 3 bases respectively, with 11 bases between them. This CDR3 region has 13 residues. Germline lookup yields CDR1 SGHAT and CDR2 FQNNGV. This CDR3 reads CASSQGLDYGYTF. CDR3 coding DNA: TGTGCCAGCAGTCAGGGTCTGGACTATGGCTACACCTTC.

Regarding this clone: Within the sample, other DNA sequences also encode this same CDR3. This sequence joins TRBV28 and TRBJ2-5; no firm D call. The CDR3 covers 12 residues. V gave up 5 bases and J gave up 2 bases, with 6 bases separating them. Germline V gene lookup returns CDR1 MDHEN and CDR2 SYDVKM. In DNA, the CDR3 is TGTGCCAGCAGTCCCGGGCAAGAGACCCAGTACTTC. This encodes CASSPGQETQYF.

The CDR3 spells CASSQDGAGTPSTDTQYF. Written as DNA, the CDR3 is TGTGCCAGCAGCCAAGATGGCGCCGGGACACCCTCCACAGATACGCAGTATTTT. The V and J genes are TRBV14 and TRBJ2-3; D perhaps matches TRBD1 (6 bases). The CDR3 extends over 18 amino acids. Trimming took off 0 bases at V and 2 bases at J, with 18 bases between the two ends. The V gene's germline CDR1 is SGHDN and CDR2 FVKESK.

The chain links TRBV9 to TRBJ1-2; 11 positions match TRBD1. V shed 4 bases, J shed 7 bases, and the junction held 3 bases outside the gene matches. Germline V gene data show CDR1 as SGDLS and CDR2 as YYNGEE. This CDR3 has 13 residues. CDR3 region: CASSSGQGGGYTF. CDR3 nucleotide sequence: TGTGCCAGCAGCTCGGGACAGGGGGGTGGCTACACCTTC.

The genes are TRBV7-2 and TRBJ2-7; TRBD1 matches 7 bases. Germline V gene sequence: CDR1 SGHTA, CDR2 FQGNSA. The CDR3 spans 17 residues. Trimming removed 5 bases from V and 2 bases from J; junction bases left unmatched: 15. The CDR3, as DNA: TGTGCCAGCAGCCGCCCTTCGGGACAGATATCCCCCTACGAGCAGTACTTC. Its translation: CASSRPSGQISPYEQYF.

The CDR3 loop reads CAIEAGPSSTEAFF. For the CDR3, the DNA is TGTGCCATCGAGGCAGGGCCCTCGAGCACTGAAGCTTTCTTT. This chain joins TRBV10-3 and TRBJ1-1; possibly TRBD1 for D (5 bases). Trimming stripped 8 bases from V and 4 bases from J, with 17 bases between. Germline V CDR1 and CDR2: ENHRY, SYGVKD. The CDR3 has 14 amino acids.

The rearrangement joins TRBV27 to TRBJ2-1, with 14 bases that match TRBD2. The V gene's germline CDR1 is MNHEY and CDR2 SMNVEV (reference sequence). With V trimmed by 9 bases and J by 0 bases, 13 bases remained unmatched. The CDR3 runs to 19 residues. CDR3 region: CASKTRTSGRTSSYNEQFF. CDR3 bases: TGTGCCAGTAAAACCCGGACTAGCGGGAGGACCAGCTCCTACAATGAGCAGTTCTTC.

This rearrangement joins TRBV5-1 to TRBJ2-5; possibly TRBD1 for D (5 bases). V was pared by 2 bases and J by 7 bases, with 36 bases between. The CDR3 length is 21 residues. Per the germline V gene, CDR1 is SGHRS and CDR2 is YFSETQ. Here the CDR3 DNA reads TGCGCCAGCAGCTTATATCCGACAACAACGCGGAAGGGGCCACTGCCGGGGACCCAGTACTTC. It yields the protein CASSLYPTTTRKGPLPGTQYF.

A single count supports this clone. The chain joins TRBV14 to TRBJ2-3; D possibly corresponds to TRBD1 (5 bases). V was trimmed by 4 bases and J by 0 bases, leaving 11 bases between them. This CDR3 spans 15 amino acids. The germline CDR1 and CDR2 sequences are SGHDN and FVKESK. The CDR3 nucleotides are TGTGCCAGCAGCCGCGGACACCCCAGCACAGATACGCAGTATTTT. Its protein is CASSRGHPSTDTQYF.

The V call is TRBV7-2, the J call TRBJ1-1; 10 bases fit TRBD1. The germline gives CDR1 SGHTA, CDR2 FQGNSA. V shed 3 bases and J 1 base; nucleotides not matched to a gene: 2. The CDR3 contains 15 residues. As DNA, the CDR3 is TGTGCCAGCAGCTTGCGGGACAGGGGGAACACTGAAGCTTTCTTT. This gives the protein CASSLRDRGNTEAFF.

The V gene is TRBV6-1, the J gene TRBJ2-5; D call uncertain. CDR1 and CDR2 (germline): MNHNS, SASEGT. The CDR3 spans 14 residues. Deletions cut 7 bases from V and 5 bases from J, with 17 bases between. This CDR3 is CASTRPRRRETQYF. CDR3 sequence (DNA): TGTGCCAGCACCCGGCCCAGGCGACGGGAGACCCAGTACTTC.

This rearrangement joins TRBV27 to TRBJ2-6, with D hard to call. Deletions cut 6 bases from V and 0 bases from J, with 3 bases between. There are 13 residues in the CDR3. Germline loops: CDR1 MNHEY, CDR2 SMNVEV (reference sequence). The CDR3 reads CASRSSGANVLTF. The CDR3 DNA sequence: TGTGCCAGCAGGAGCTCTGGGGCCAACGTCCTGACTTTC.

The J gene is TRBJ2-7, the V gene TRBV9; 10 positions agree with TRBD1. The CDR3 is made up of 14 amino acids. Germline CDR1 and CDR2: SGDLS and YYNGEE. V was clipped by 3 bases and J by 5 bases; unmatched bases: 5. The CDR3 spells CASSAGQGGDEQYV. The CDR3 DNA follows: TGTGCCAGCAGCGCAGGACAGGGGGGCGACGAGCAGTACGTC.

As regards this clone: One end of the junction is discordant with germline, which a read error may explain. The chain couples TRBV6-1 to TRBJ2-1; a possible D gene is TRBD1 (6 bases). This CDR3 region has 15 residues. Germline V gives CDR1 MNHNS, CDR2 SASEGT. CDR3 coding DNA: TGTGCCAGCAGAGAAGCGCAGGGGTCCTACAATGAGCAGTTCTTC. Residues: CASREAQGSYNEQFF.

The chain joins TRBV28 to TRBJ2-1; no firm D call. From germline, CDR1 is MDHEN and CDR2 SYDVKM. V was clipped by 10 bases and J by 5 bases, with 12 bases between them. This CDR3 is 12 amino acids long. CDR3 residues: CATGLTNNEQFF. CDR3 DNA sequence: TGTGCCACCGGCCTGACAAACAATGAGCAGTTCTTC.

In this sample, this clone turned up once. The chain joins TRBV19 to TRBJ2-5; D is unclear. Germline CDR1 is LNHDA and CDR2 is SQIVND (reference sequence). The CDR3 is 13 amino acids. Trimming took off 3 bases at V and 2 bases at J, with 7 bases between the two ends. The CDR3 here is CASSMRLQETQYF. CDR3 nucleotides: TGTGCCAGTAGTATGCGGCTTCAAGAGACCCAGTACTTC.

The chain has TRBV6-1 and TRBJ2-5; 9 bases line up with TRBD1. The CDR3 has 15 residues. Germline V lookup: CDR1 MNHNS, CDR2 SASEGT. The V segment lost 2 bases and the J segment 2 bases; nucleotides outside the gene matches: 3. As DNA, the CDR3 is TGTGCCAGCAGTGAAAGGACAGGGGCACAAGAGACCCAGTACTTC. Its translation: CASSERTGAQETQYF.